The 13 T cell receptor beta chains below come from one sample, sequenced in a study of early T cells in non-severe SARS-CoV-2 infection. MiXCR, applied by TCRdb to the 5' RACE reads, yields one record per CDR3 protein. This table holds around 92,000 distinct CDR3 sequences, approximately 11% found once. Material for sequencing was whole blood. Receptors were obtained from an adult who was a healthcare worker with PCR-confirmed SARS-CoV-2 infection or an uninfected control (not recorded which).

This clonotype was seen a few times. V usage is TRBV6-5 and J usage is TRBJ2-7; TRBD1 or TRBD2 may be the D gene (5 bases each). The V end was cut by 5 bases, the J end by 0 bases, with 11 bases between. Germline CDR1 MNHEY, CDR2 SVGAGI. The CDR3 spans 14 residues. This CDR3 is CASSPQGPSYEQYF. DNA of the CDR3: TGTGCCAGCAGTCCCCAGGGACCCTCCTACGAGCAGTACTTC.

This clonotype showed up just a few times. The chain combines TRBV6-5 with TRBJ2-7, with 11 bases matching TRBD2. The ends lost 2 bases at V and 5 bases at J; junction bases unmatched: 2. CDR1 is MNHEY, CDR2 SVGAGI, per germline. The length of the CDR3 is 14 residues. Written as DNA, the CDR3 is TGTGCCAGCAGTTACGTAGCGGGAGGGAACGAGCAGTACTTC. Its translation is CASSYVAGGNEQYF.

This clonotype has a count of ten or more. The rearrangement joins TRBV11-3 to TRBJ1-6; D uncertain. V lost 1 base and J 2 bases, leaving 3 bases between the germline ends. The CDR3 is made up of 14 amino acids. Germline values: CDR1 SGHNT, CDR2 YENEEA. The CDR3: CASSLVAYNSPLHF. In DNA, the CDR3 is TGTGCCAGCAGCTTAGTGGCCTATAATTCACCCCTCCACTTT.

The table lists this clonotype with many counts. V gene TRBV28 combines with J gene TRBJ2-1; the match to TRBD2 covers 8 bases. The ends lost 4 bases at V and 2 bases at J; junction bases unmatched: 7. The CDR3 is 16 residues long. The V gene's germline CDR1 is MDHEN and CDR2 SYDVKM. The CDR3, as DNA: TGTGCCAGCAGTTCCCAAAGCGGGAGCACCTACAATGAGCAGTTCTTC. It yields the protein CASSSQSGSTYNEQFF. Using reference TRBV28 and TRBJ2-1 for the parts outside the CDR3, the full variable domain is DVKVTQSSRYLVKRTGEKVFLECVQDMDHENMFWYRQDPGLGLRLIYFSYDVKMKEKGDIPEGYSVSREKKERFSLILESASTNQTSMYLCASSSQSGSTYNEQFFGPGTRLTVL.

This clonotype was recorded a few times. V and J are TRBV5-1 and TRBJ2-5, with 9 positions matching TRBD2. CDR3 length equals 16 residues. Per the germline V gene, CDR1 is SGHRS and CDR2 is YFSETQ. V was clipped by 4 bases and J by 5 bases; unmatched bases: 12. DNA for the CDR3: TGCGCCAGCAGCCCCTACGGCGGGGGGGCCCACGAGACCCAGTACTTC. Protein: CASSPYGGGAHETQYF. Using reference TRBV5-1 and TRBJ2-5 for the parts outside the CDR3, the full variable domain is KAGVTQTPRYLIKTRGQQVTLSCSPISGHRSVSWYQQTPGQGLQFLFEYFSETQRNKGNFPGRFSGRQFSNSRSEMNVSTLELGDSALYLCASSPYGGGAHETQYFGPGTRLLVL.

This clonotype was detected only a few times. The chain uses TRBV6-6 and TRBJ1-1; D unclear. Trimming left V 5 bases short and J 0 bases short, with 16 bases between. CDR3 length: 16 amino acids. The germline gives CDR1 MNHNY, CDR2 SVGAGI (reference sequence). CDR3 bases: TGTGCCAGCAGTGCTGGACGGACCGGCGTGAACACTGAAGCTTTCTTT. It specifies CASSAGRTGVNTEAFF.

The table lists this clonotype with a few counts. The chain is built from TRBV2 and TRBJ2-7, with 8 bases aligning to TRBD2. Germline V gene lookup returns CDR1 SNHLY and CDR2 FYNNEI. V gave up 2 bases and J gave up 7 bases; unmatched junction bases: 10. The CDR3 is 15 residues long. This CDR3 reads CASSEQAGGPTEQYF. The CDR3, as DNA: TGTGCCAGCAGTGAACAGGCGGGGGGCCCTACTGAGCAGTACTTC.

This clonotype appeared many times. The chain carries TRBV6-5 and TRBJ2-1; 7 bases line up with TRBD2. Germline CDR1 and CDR2: MNHEY and SVGAGI. The CDR3 length is 18 residues. The trim removed 4 bases at V and 1 base at J, leaving 13 bases unmatched. The DNA for the CDR3 is TGTGCCAGCAGTTGGGGCCCTCGACTAGCAGAGTCCTACAATGAGCAGTTCTTC. This sequence encodes CASSWGPRLAESYNEQFF.

This clonotype has a count of ten or more. The V call is TRBV20-1, the J call TRBJ2-1; 10 nucleotides align to TRBD2. The CDR3 loop spans 16 amino acids. The V gene end was trimmed by 2 bases and the J gene end by 4 bases; junction bases not matched to a gene: 8. Germline V lookup: CDR1 DFQATT, CDR2 SNEGSKA (reference sequence). CDR3 bases: TGCAGTGCTAGATTAGCGGGAGGTGCGGGATACAATGAGCAGTTCTTC. Protein sequence: CSARLAGGAGYNEQFF.

The table lists this clonotype with many counts. This chain links TRBV12-3 or TRBV12-4 with TRBJ1-1; TRBD1 aligns across 7 bases. V shed 6 bases, J shed 8 bases, and the junction held 9 bases outside the gene matches. The CDR3 has 13 residues. CDR3 nucleotide sequence: TGTGCCAGCAGCTCAGACAGGGACCAAGAAGCTTTCTTT. This encodes CASSSDRDQEAFF.

V and J are TRBV18 and TRBJ2-2; either TRBD1 or TRBD2 may fit D (5 bases each). Trimming removed 3 bases from V and 6 bases from J, with 20 bases in between. The CDR3 is 17 residues long. Germline V gene sequence: CDR1 KGHSH, CDR2 LQKENI. The CDR3 bases are TGTGCCAGCTCACCGCTCGGGACGGCTGCGGTACCCGGGGAGCTGTTTTTT. The encoded protein is CASSPLGTAAVPGELFF.

The chain employs TRBV10-3 and TRBJ2-7; D may correspond to TRBD1 or TRBD2 (7 bases each). Trimming pared 3 bases from V and 0 bases from J, leaving 12 bases between. The CDR3 runs to 15 residues. The germline CDR1 and CDR2 sequences are ENHRY and SYGVKD. CDR3 nucleotides: TGTGCCATCAGTGATGGGGGGGACAGCTCCTACGAGCAGTACTTC. As protein: CAISDGGDSSYEQYF.

The chain employs TRBV24-1 and TRBJ1-2; D is undetermined. The germline gives CDR1 KGHDR, CDR2 SFDVKD. Trimming removed 2 bases at V and 4 bases at J, with 13 bases between. The CDR3 spans 15 residues. CDR3 amino acids: CATSDSPTSTYGYTF. The CDR3 DNA is TGTGCCACCAGTGATTCCCCGACATCTACCTATGGCTACACCTTC.